Each of the 31 T cell receptor beta chains below was sequenced from the same sample in a study of cytomegalovirus exposure and HLA in healthy donors. This PCR relied on a set of 60 Vbeta primers and 13 Jbeta primers. Assay: immunoSEQ multiplex PCR; the TCRdb copy retains only in-frame clones and omits some. The repertoire holds 160,000 or so clones, with roughly 80% as singletons. The sample comprised PBMCs. The receptor source for this set is a male donor in good health and CMV-seropositive.

This chain links TRBV13 with TRBJ1-5, with D unclear. The CDR3 consists of 14 residues. V dropped 5 bases and J dropped 3 bases, with 11 bases sitting between them. Germline values: CDR1 PRHDT, CDR2 FYEKMQ (reference sequence). Written as DNA, the CDR3 is TGTGCCAGCAGCCCGGGGAGGTTCAATCAGCCCCAGCATTTT. Protein: CASSPGRFNQPQHF.

This clone has just a few counts. This chain links TRBV10-3 with TRBJ1-3; TRBD1 aligns across 9 bases. J gave up 2 bases and V 10 bases, and 6 bases lay outside the gene matches. The CDR3 totals 14 residues. Germline loops: CDR1 ENHRY, CDR2 SYGVKD. CDR3 in DNA: TGTGCCACGGACAGGGGCCTCCCTGGAAACACCATATATTTT. This sequence encodes CATDRGLPGNTIYF.

This chain joins TRBV19 and TRBJ1-1, with TRBD1 matching over 8 bases. Losses at the gene ends were 4 bases for V and 8 bases for J; bases not matched to a gene: 6. From germline, CDR1 is LNHDA and CDR2 SQIVND (reference sequence). The CDR3 totals 13 residues. The CDR3 nucleotides are TGTGCCAGTAGTACCTACAGGGGGGAAGAAGCTTTCTTT. It specifies CASSTYRGEEAFF.

The chain combines TRBV28 with TRBJ2-3; D may be TRBD1 (7 bases). The germline CDR1 and CDR2 sequences are MDHEN and SYDVKM. V lost 3 bases and J lost 5, with 12 bases in between. The CDR3 runs 14 residues. The DNA for the CDR3 is TGTGCCAGCAGTTTGGAGGGGGCGGGAGATACGCAGTATTTT. Translated, it gives CASSLEGAGDTQYF.

This chain uses TRBV29-1 with TRBJ2-5; 7 positions match TRBD2. The DNA matches TRBJ2-7 better at its end, which makes the J call doubtful. Germline V gene sequence: CDR1 SQVTM, CDR2 ANQGSEA. This CDR3 contains 15 residues. The CDR3 protein is CSVEWESGIDSEQYF. The CDR3 DNA is TGCAGCGTCGAATGGGAAAGCGGGATTGATAGCGAGCAGTACTTC.

The rearrangement links TRBV7-9 to TRBJ1-2, with D unclear. V was shortened by 2 bases and J by 6 bases, with 13 bases between the two germline ends. Germline CDR1 SEHNR, CDR2 FQNEAQ (reference sequence). This CDR3 has 14 amino acids. CDR3 in amino acids: CASSLTKGGNGYTF. CDR3 nucleotides: TGTGCCAGCAGCTTAACAAAAGGCGGGAATGGCTACACCTTC.

The J gene is TRBJ2-2, the V gene TRBV5-4; no clear D. V was trimmed by 5 bases and J by 5 bases, leaving 16 bases between them. The CDR3 runs to 15 residues. Germline V gene lookup returns CDR1 SGHNT and CDR2 YYREEE (reference sequence). CDR3 sequence (DNA): TGTGCCAGCAGAAGAACGGATAAGAGGACCGGGGAGCTGTTTTTT. Its translation is CASRRTDKRTGELFF.

This chain joins TRBV27 and TRBJ2-3; D might be TRBD1 (5 bases). This CDR3 spans 15 amino acids. Trimming stripped 2 bases from V and 0 bases from J, with 9 bases between. Germline V gene lookup returns CDR1 MNHEY and CDR2 SMNVEV (reference sequence). CDR3 protein: CASSLRQISTDTQYF. The CDR3 nucleotides are TGTGCCAGCAGTTTAAGACAGATTAGCACAGATACGCAGTATTTT.

This clone turned up a few times. DNA for the CDR3: TGCGCCAGCAGCTTGGTTTTCGGCGGAATCTCTGGAAACACCATATATTTT. Translated: CASSLVFGGISGNTIYF. V is TRBV5-1 and J is TRBJ1-3; the D is unclear. Trimming stripped 0 bases from V and 0 bases from J, with 13 bases between. This CDR3 contains 17 residues. Looked up from germline, CDR1 is SGHRS and CDR2 is YFSETQ. Full variable domain (remainder filled in from reference TRBV5-1 and TRBJ1-3): KAGVTQTPRYLIKTRGQQVTLSCSPISGHRSVSWYQQTPGQGLQFLFEYFSETQRNKGNFPGRFSGRQFSNSRSEMNVSTLELGDSALYLCASSLVFGGISGNTIYFGEGSWLTVV.

This clone was picked up one time. The CDR3 region has the DNA TGTGCCAGCATCCCCAGGACTAGCGGGACGACTGGTACGCAGTATTTT. This encodes CASIPRTSGTTGTQYF. V and J are TRBV5-8 and TRBJ2-3; TRBD2 matches 12 bases. The germline gives CDR1 SGHTS, CDR2 YDEGEE. There are 16 residues in the CDR3. Unmatched junction bases numbered 13, after V lost 6 bases and J lost 8 bases.

V gene TRBV12-5 combines with J gene TRBJ2-7; TRBD1 agrees at 9 bases. Germline CDR1 is LGHNT and CDR2 is FRNRAP. The CDR3 runs to 15 residues. V gave up 6 bases and J gave up 0 bases; unmatched junction bases: 6. CDR3 residues: CASGPPTGGSYEQYF. The CDR3 region has the DNA TGTGCTAGTGGGCCCCCGACAGGGGGCTCCTACGAGCAGTACTTC. Full variable domain (remainder filled in from reference TRBV12-5 and TRBJ2-7): DARVTQTPRHKVTEMGQEVTMRCQPILGHNTVFWYRQTMMQGLELLAYFRNRAPLDDSGMPKDRFSAEMPDATLATLKIQPSEPRDSAVYFCASGPPTGGSYEQYFGPGTRLTVT.

The chain combines TRBV18 with TRBJ1-1; D not certain. In germline, CDR1 is KGHSH, CDR2 LQKENI. Trimming cost V 3 bases and J 4 bases, with 9 bases left between them. The length of the CDR3 is 13 residues. Here the CDR3 reads CASSPTNSTEAFF. CDR3 nucleotide sequence: TGTGCCAGCTCACCGACAAATTCCACTGAAGCTTTCTTT.

The chain combines TRBV6-4 with TRBJ2-2, with 7 bases lining up with TRBD2. Per germline, CDR1 MRHNA and CDR2 SNTAGT. After removal of 6 bases from V and 0 bases from J, the junction contained 1 base not matched to a gene. This CDR3 spans 14 amino acids. The CDR3 DNA reads TGTGCCAGCAGAGCGGGGTCGAACACCGGGGAGCTGTTTTTT. Amino acids: CASRAGSNTGELFF.

As for this clone: The same CDR3 is also encoded by other DNA sequences in this sample. The genes are TRBV7-2 and TRBJ2-5; 8 nucleotides match TRBD1. Trimming cost V 3 bases and J 4 bases; bases outside gene matches: 4. The CDR3 is 14 amino acids. Germline CDR1 reads SGHTA; CDR2 reads FQGNSA. This CDR3 is CASSFGQGGETQYF. In DNA form, the CDR3 reads TGTGCCAGCAGCTTCGGACAGGGAGGAGAGACCCAGTACTTC.

The chain links TRBV30 to TRBJ1-1; 12 bases are shared with TRBD1. This CDR3 comprises 16 residues. V gave up 8 bases and J gave up 1 base; unmatched junction bases: 11. The germline V gene has CDR1 GTSNPN and CDR2 SVGIG (reference sequence). CDR3 sequence reads: CAGGGGQGAGNTEAFF. In DNA form, the CDR3 reads TGTGCCGGCGGGGGGGGACAGGGGGCCGGGAACACTGAAGCTTTCTTT.

This clone was seen a few times. The chain is built from TRBV27 and TRBJ2-2; D is perhaps TRBD2 (6 bases). Deletions cut 2 bases from V and 7 bases from J, with 11 bases between. In germline, CDR1 is MNHEY, CDR2 SMNVEV (reference sequence). This CDR3 comprises 14 residues. The DNA of the CDR3 is TGTGCCAGCAGTTTAGGAGGGCTGGGCGGGGAGCTGTTTTTT. Translated, it gives CASSLGGLGGELFF.

The rearrangement joins TRBV7-9 to TRBJ1-2; D is unresolved. Germline V gene lookup returns CDR1 SEHNR and CDR2 FQNEAQ (reference sequence). CDR3 length equals 14 residues. V was pared by 0 bases and J by 5 bases, with 10 bases between. CDR3 nucleotide sequence: TGTGCCAGCAGCTTAGCCGGGGTCAGTTATGGCTACACCTTC. It is translated as CASSLAGVSYGYTF.

V is TRBV11-3 and J is TRBJ2-1, with 9 positions matching TRBD2. With V trimmed by 4 bases and J by 8 bases, 6 bases remained unmatched. Per the germline V gene, CDR1 is SGHNT and CDR2 is YENEEA. The CDR3 extends over 14 amino acids. CDR3 sequence (DNA): TGTGCCAGCAGCTCAAGACTAGCGGAGGATGAGCAGTTCTTC. Its protein product is CASSSRLAEDEQFF.

This clone was seen a few times. V and J are TRBV5-5 and TRBJ1-2; 7 bases are shared with TRBD1. From germline, CDR1 is SGHKS and CDR2 YYEKEE (reference sequence). The V and J ends lost 4 bases and 0 bases, in that order; junction bases with no gene match: 6. The CDR3 spans 15 residues. CDR3: CASSPRTGANYGYTF. The CDR3, as DNA: TGTGCCAGCAGCCCCCGGACAGGAGCTAACTATGGCTACACCTTC. Supplemented by reference TRBV5-5 and TRBJ1-2, the full variable domain reads DAGVTQSPTHLIKTRGQQVTLRCSPISGHKSVSWYQQVLGQGPQFIFQYYEKEERGRGNFPDRFSARQFPNYSSELNVNALLLGDSALYLCASSPRTGANYGYTFGSGTRLTVV.

V gene TRBV7-8 combines with J gene TRBJ2-7; 8 positions match TRBD2. This CDR3 has 14 residues. The V segment lost 6 bases and the J segment 0 bases; nucleotides outside the gene matches: 4. In germline, CDR1 is SGHVS, CDR2 FQNEAQ. CDR3 DNA: TGTGCCAGCAGACTAGCGGTTACCTCCTACGAGCAGTACTTC. Translated: CASRLAVTSYEQYF.

Of note for this clone: At one boundary the junction diverges from the germline segment, which might be a read error. J is TRBJ2-7 and V is TRBV7-9; D gene unclear. Germline lookup yields CDR1 SEHNR and CDR2 FQNEAQ (reference sequence). This CDR3 has 12 residues. CDR3 protein: CSSSSLVSEQYF. CDR3 coding DNA: TGTTCCAGCAGCTCCCTCGTGAGCGAGCAGTACTTC.

The chain links TRBV7-2 to TRBJ2-7; D may be TRBD2 (6 bases). The CDR3 has 14 residues. CDR1 and CDR2 (germline): SGHTA, FQGNSA. Trimming took off 0 bases at V and 2 bases at J, with 8 bases between the two ends. The CDR3: CASSLARLAYEQYF. The CDR3 coding sequence is TGTGCCAGCAGCTTAGCACGACTAGCCTACGAGCAGTACTTC.

The chain joins TRBV10-1 to TRBJ2-1; TRBD2 aligns across 8 bases. Losses at the gene ends were 6 bases for V and 9 bases for J; bases not matched to a gene: 10. The CDR3 totals 14 residues. Germline V gives CDR1 WNHNN, CDR2 SYGVQD (reference sequence). The CDR3: CASSDGLAFSEQFF. CDR3 sequence (DNA): TGCGCCAGCAGCGACGGACTAGCTTTTAGTGAGCAGTTCTTC.

V usage is TRBV11-3 and J usage is TRBJ1-1, with no clear D. Trimming removed 3 bases from V and 1 base from J, with 6 bases in between. Germline CDR1 SGHNT, CDR2 YENEEA. The CDR3 consists of 13 residues. In DNA form, the CDR3 reads TGTGCCAGCAGCTTGGCACCGAACACTGAAGCTTTCTTT. This gives the protein CASSLAPNTEAFF.

The V call is TRBV6-5, the J call TRBJ1-4, with 7 nucleotides matching TRBD1. The V and J ends lost 6 bases and 5 bases, in that order; junction bases with no gene match: 9. Germline V CDR1 and CDR2: MNHEY, SVGAGI. This CDR3 is built from 15 residues. CDR3: CASRARGTVNEKLFF. For the CDR3, the DNA is TGTGCCAGCAGAGCCAGGGGGACAGTGAATGAAAAACTGTTTTTT.

In this sample, this clone turned up once. V and J are TRBV11-2 and TRBJ2-1, with 7 bases matching TRBD1. J was trimmed by 5 bases and V by 5 bases; bases with no gene match: 9. This CDR3 contains 15 residues. Germline loops: CDR1 SGHAT, CDR2 FQNNGV. For the CDR3, the DNA is TGTGCCAGCAGCCCGGAGACAGGGCGGAACAATGAGCAGTTCTTC. This codes for CASSPETGRNNEQFF.

V usage is TRBV4-1 and J usage is TRBJ1-5; D not certain. Germline V gives CDR1 MGHRA, CDR2 YSYEKL. CDR3 length: 17 residues. With 0 bases removed from V and 0 bases from J, the gap between germline ends came to 12 bases. The CDR3, as DNA: TGCGCCAGCAGCCAAGATAATATGGGGAGTAGCAATCAGCCCCAGCATTTT. It translates to CASSQDNMGSSNQPQHF.

The CDR3 bases are TGTGCCAGCAGCCTATCCGGGACAGGGGGGCGATTCACTGAAGCTTTCTTT. It encodes CASSLSGTGGRFTEAFF. The chain links TRBV5-8 to TRBJ1-1; 11 bases are shared with TRBD1. After removal of 4 bases from V and 4 bases from J, the junction contained 12 bases not matched to a gene. The CDR3 has 17 amino acids. Germline loops: CDR1 SGHTS, CDR2 YDEGEE. Based on the CDR3 plus reference TRBV5-8 and TRBJ1-1, the full variable domain is EAGVTQSPTHLIKTRGQQATLRCSPISGHTSVYWYQQALGLGLQFLLWYDEGEERNRGNFPPRFSGRQFPNYSSELNVNALELEDSALYLCASSLSGTGGRFTEAFFGQGTRLTVV.

The chain uses TRBV5-6 and TRBJ1-5, with no clear D. The CDR3 contains 13 residues. CDR1 is SGHDT and CDR2 is YYEEEE in the germline V gene. V gave up 2 bases and J gave up 0 bases, with 3 bases separating them. CDR3 loop: CASSFGSNQPQHF. CDR3 nucleotides: TGTGCCAGCAGCTTCGGTAGCAATCAGCCCCAGCATTTT.

A few counts support this clone. J is TRBJ1-1 and V is TRBV29-1; 8 bases fit TRBD1. V trimming: 7 bases; J trimming: 11 bases; junction bases outside the gene matches: 12. CDR3 length equals 12 residues. From germline, CDR1 is SQVTM and CDR2 ANQGSEA. As DNA, the CDR3 is TGCAGCGCCGGACAGGGCTTAAACTATGCTTTCTTT. It specifies CSAGQGLNYAFF.

The genes are TRBV27 and TRBJ1-5; possible D gene TRBD1, 5 bases. The CDR3 has 14 residues. Trimming took off 6 bases at V and 9 bases at J, with 18 bases between the two ends. Germline loops: CDR1 MNHEY, CDR2 SMNVEV (reference sequence). The chain's CDR3 is CASSRDGEGGPQHF. The DNA of the CDR3 is TGTGCCAGCAGCCGGGACGGTGAGGGAGGGCCCCAGCATTTT.